Listed below are T cell receptor beta chains from one sample, sequenced in a study of breast tumors, draining lymph nodes, adjacent tissues. From the multiplex PCR reads, TCRdb called clonotypes with MiXCR, one entry per CDR3 protein. The sample includes about 230,000 distinct CDR3 sequences, about 30% of them seen just once. The sequencing input was axillary lymph node tissue. The source is a female donor with breast cancer. Some clones in this sample may be carry-over from other donors' samples. The CDR3 runs from the conserved cysteine through the conserved F or W. A D gene is named only where the DNA matches it firmly. The size of a clone is reported for some rows only, either as once, few or many, or as a class for expanded clones.

j_gene: TRBJ2-2
abundance: .
v_gene: TRBV12-3/TRBV12-4
d_gene: .
CDR3nt: TGTGCCAGCATTCGGGGGCAGTCCGTCGTGGAGCTGTTTTTT
CDR3aa: CASIRGQSVVELFF

j_gene: TRBJ1-6
abundance: .
v_gene: TRBV7-9
d_gene: .
CDR3nt: TGTGCCAGCAGCTTTGGCAGGGCCTCCTATAATTCACCCCTCCACTTT
CDR3aa: CASSFGRASYNSPLHF

j_gene: TRBJ2-2
abundance: many
v_gene: TRBV14
d_gene: .
CDR3nt: TGTGCCAGCAGCCACACTAGACGCCCTTCCACCGGGGAGCTGTTTTTT
CDR3aa: CASSHTRRPSTGELFF

j_gene: TRBJ1-5
abundance: many
v_gene: TRBV10-3
d_gene: .
CDR3nt: TGTGCCATCAGACAGGGAATTAATCAGCCCCAGCATTTT
CDR3aa: CAIRQGINQPQHF

j_gene: TRBJ2-5
abundance: many
v_gene: TRBV7-3
d_gene: TRBD1
CDR3nt: TGTGCCAGCAGCCAGGGACAGGGATCCGGCCTTAGAGAGCCCCAGTACTTC
CDR3aa: CASSQGQGSGLREPQYF

j_gene: TRBJ1-4
abundance: .
v_gene: TRBV7-3
d_gene: .
CDR3nt: TGTGCCAGCCAGCAACGACGAGGGGGTTTTAATGAAAAACTGTTTTTT
CDR3aa: CASQQRRGGFNEKLFF

j_gene: TRBJ2-5
abundance: many
v_gene: TRBV6-1
d_gene: .
CDR3nt: TGTGCCAGCATGAAGGTTGGTTTGACGACCCAGTACTTC
CDR3aa: CASMKVGLTTQYF

j_gene: TRBJ2-7
abundance: .
v_gene: TRBV20-1
d_gene: TRBD2
CDR3nt: TGCAGTGCCATCAGCGGGAGGGAAAGGAGGCAGTACTTC
CDR3aa: CSAISGRERRQYF

j_gene: TRBJ2-1
abundance: many
v_gene: TRBV6-5
d_gene: TRBD1
CDR3nt: TGTGCCAGCGGGACAGGGGGCGATCTAGGTGAGCAGTTCTTC
CDR3aa: CASGTGGDLGEQFF

j_gene: TRBJ2-2
abundance: many
v_gene: TRBV7-2
d_gene: .
CDR3nt: TGTGCCAGTACCACGGGGCAGGCGGAGCTGTTTTTT
CDR3aa: CASTTGQAELFF

j_gene: TRBJ1-6
abundance: .
v_gene: TRBV2
d_gene: TRBD1
CDR3nt: TGTGCCAGCAGTGTCACAGGGGGCGCTGAACCCCTCCACTTT
CDR3aa: CASSVTGGAEPLHF

j_gene: TRBJ1-4
abundance: few
v_gene: TRBV30
d_gene: .
CDR3nt: TGTGCCTGGAGTGATCTAGGGGGGGCGCTTGAAAAACTGTTTTTT
CDR3aa: CAWSDLGGALEKLFF

j_gene: TRBJ2-7
abundance: many
v_gene: TRBV12-3/TRBV12-4
d_gene: TRBD1
CDR3nt: TGTGCCAGCAGTCGTAGGGGGGAAAATGCTATGGACAGGGCCTACGAGCAGTACTTC
CDR3aa: CASSRRGENAMDRAYEQYF

j_gene: TRBJ2-1
abundance: many
v_gene: TRBV7-2
d_gene: TRBD2
CDR3nt: TGTGCCAGCAGCTTAAGAATACTAGCGGGAGGACGGGCCTACAATGAGCAGTTCTTC
CDR3aa: CASSLRILAGGRAYNEQFF

j_gene: TRBJ1-4
abundance: many
v_gene: TRBV29-1
d_gene: .
CDR3nt: TGCAGCGTTGAGAGTAATGAAAAACTGTTTTTT
CDR3aa: CSVESNEKLFF

j_gene: TRBJ2-2
abundance: few
v_gene: TRBV27
d_gene: TRBD2
CDR3nt: TGTGCCAGCAGTAGACTAGCGGGGAAATCTTTCGCGAACACCGGGGAGCTGTTTTTT
CDR3aa: CASSRLAGKSFANTGELFF

j_gene: TRBJ2-1
abundance: many
v_gene: TRBV2
d_gene: .
CDR3nt: TGTGCCAGCGGGAGGAGTGAGCAGTTCTTC
CDR3aa: CASGRSEQFF

j_gene: TRBJ2-2
abundance: large
v_gene: TRBV6-4
d_gene: .
CDR3nt: TGTGCCAGCAGTGAACAGTCGAACACCGGGGAGCTGTTTTTT
CDR3aa: CASSEQSNTGELFF

j_gene: TRBJ2-5
abundance: .
v_gene: TRBV5-4
d_gene: .
CDR3nt: TGTGCCAGCAGCTTAACCCAGGGTCGTTCGGAGACCCAGTACTTC
CDR3aa: CASSLTQGRSETQYF

j_gene: TRBJ2-1
abundance: many
v_gene: TRBV30
d_gene: TRBD2
CDR3nt: TGTGCCTGGAGTGTAAGGCTAGCGGGAGATAATGAGCAGTTCTTC
CDR3aa: CAWSVRLAGDNEQFF

j_gene: TRBJ1-2
abundance: many
v_gene: TRBV5-1
d_gene: .
CDR3nt: TGCGCCAGCAGCTCCGGGACACTTAGTGGCTACACCTTC
CDR3aa: CASSSGTLSGYTF

j_gene: TRBJ2-7
abundance: many
v_gene: TRBV4-1
d_gene: TRBD2
CDR3nt: TGCGCCAGCAGCCTGGGACTAGCGGGCACCTCCTACGAGCAGTACTTC
CDR3aa: CASSLGLAGTSYEQYF